The 17 T cell receptor beta chains below were found in one sample sequenced in a study of T cells in Graves' hyperthyroidism and ophthalmopathy. RNA transcripts yielded amplified TCR beta CDR3 regions. An initial round of RT-PCR targeting the TCR CDR3 relied on the HTBI primer set. TCRdb processed the multiplex PCR reads anew with MiXCR; each CDR3 protein has one entry. The sample contains hundreds of thousands of distinct CDR3 sequences, roughly 25% of which appear only once. The sample was blood. The receptors stem from a man aged 50-60 years with Graves' hyperthyroidism.

The rearrangement uses TRBV2 and TRBJ1-2, with TRBD1 matching 7 bases. Germline V CDR1 and CDR2: SNHLY, FYNNEI. The length of the CDR3 is 12 residues. V lost 6 bases, J lost 7 bases, and 5 bases stayed unmatched. CDR3 loop: CASRIQGFGYTF. The CDR3 region has the DNA TGTGCCAGCAGGATACAGGGGTTTGGCTACACCTTC.

This clonotype has more than one count but fewer than ten. CDR3 sequence: CASSVTSGRRPNEQFF. CDR3 nucleotides: TGCGCCAGCAGCGTCACGAGCGGGAGACGTCCCAATGAGCAGTTCTTC. The rearrangement joins TRBV4-1 to TRBJ2-1, with 8 positions matching TRBD2. The length of the CDR3 is 16 residues. V trimming: 5 bases; J trimming: 6 bases; junction bases outside the gene matches: 12. CDR1 MGHRA and CDR2 YSYEKL come from the germline V gene.

The V and J genes are TRBV6-1 and TRBJ1-3, with D perhaps TRBD1 (6 bases). Trimming cost V 6 bases and J 0 bases, with 12 bases left between them. This CDR3 comprises 15 residues. Germline V gene lookup returns CDR1 MNHNS and CDR2 SASEGT. The CDR3 bases are TGTGCCAGCAGAAGGACAGTTGACTCTGGAAACACCATATATTTT. It specifies CASRRTVDSGNTIYF.

This clonotype was seen ten or more times. The chain carries TRBV7-8 and TRBJ2-7, with D possibly TRBD2 on 5 matching bases. This CDR3 has 13 residues. V shed 5 bases and J shed 3 bases, with 11 bases lying between them. The germline V gene encodes CDR1 SGHVS and CDR2 FQNEAQ. DNA for the CDR3: TGTGCCAGCAGCAGAGGACTGAACTACGAGCAGTACTTC. It is translated as CASSRGLNYEQYF.

The table lists this clonotype with a few counts. The rearrangement joins TRBV29-1 to TRBJ1-2, with D hard to call. Per the germline V gene, CDR1 is SQVTM and CDR2 is ANQGSEA. Trimming removed 3 bases from V and 4 bases from J, with 9 bases in between. The CDR3 covers 12 residues. CDR3 coding DNA: TGCAGCGTTGAGGAGGCAGTCTATGGCTACACCTTC. It translates to CSVEEAVYGYTF.

This clonotype was seen only a few times. The chain carries TRBV29-1 and TRBJ2-7; TRBD1 aligns across 7 bases. Per the germline V gene, CDR1 is SQVTM and CDR2 is ANQGSEA. This CDR3 spans 13 amino acids. The J segment lost 3 bases and the V segment lost 2 bases, leaving 4 bases of the junction unmatched. For the CDR3, the DNA is TGCAGCGTTGAACTATCAGGGGGCTACGAGCAGTACTTC. Its translation is CSVELSGGYEQYF.

This clonotype was seen ten or more times. V gene TRBV5-8 combines with J gene TRBJ2-3, with 7 bases aligning to TRBD1. This CDR3 spans 13 amino acids. Germline lookup yields CDR1 SGHTS and CDR2 YDEGEE. J was trimmed by 10 bases and V by 1 base; bases with no gene match: 6. DNA of the CDR3: TGTGCCAGCAGCTTGTCGCACAGGGGAGCGCAGTATTTT. Protein: CASSLSHRGAQYF.

V gene TRBV10-3 combines with J gene TRBJ2-5; 9 bases fit TRBD2. The CDR3 is 14 residues long. Germline-derived CDR1 and CDR2 are ENHRY and SYGVKD. J lost 3 bases, V lost 6 bases, and 5 bases had no gene match. CDR3 in amino acids: CAIRGRLAEETQYF. In nucleotides, the CDR3 is TGTGCCATCAGAGGAAGACTAGCGGAAGAGACCCAGTACTTC.

The V gene is TRBV11-2, the J gene TRBJ1-2, with TRBD1 as a possible D gene (5 bases). V lost 4 bases to trimming and J lost 3 bases, with 12 bases between them. The CDR3 contains 14 residues. Germline lookup yields CDR1 SGHAT and CDR2 FQNNGV. In nucleotides, the CDR3 is TGTGCCAGCAGCTCGCGACAAGGGGACTATGGCTACACCTTC. Translated, it gives CASSSRQGDYGYTF. Supplemented by reference TRBV11-2 and TRBJ1-2, the full variable domain reads EAGVAQSPRYKIIEKRQSVAFWCNPISGHATLYWYQQILGQGPKLLIQFQNNGVVDDSQLPKDRFSAERLKGVDSTLKIQPAKLEDSAVYLCASSSRQGDYGYTFGSGTRLTVV.

The chain uses TRBV12-5 and TRBJ2-1, with TRBD2 identical over 13 bases. CDR3 length equals 14 residues. V lost 6 bases, J lost 9 bases, and 5 bases stayed unmatched. Looked up from germline, CDR1 is LGHNT and CDR2 is FRNRAP. The chain's CDR3 is CASGRLAGGGEQFF. CDR3 bases: TGTGCTAGTGGACGACTAGCGGGAGGAGGTGAGCAGTTCTTC. Full variable domain (missing parts from reference TRBV12-5 and TRBJ2-1): DARVTQTPRHKVTEMGQEVTMRCQPILGHNTVFWYRQTMMQGLELLAYFRNRAPLDDSGMPKDRFSAEMPDATLATLKIQPSEPRDSAVYFCASGRLAGGGEQFFGPGTRLTVL.

V usage is TRBV5-6 and J usage is TRBJ2-1; D remains unclear. The CDR3 contains 15 residues. CDR1 and CDR2 (germline): SGHDT, YYEEEE. Trimming left V 4 bases short and J 0 bases short, with 11 bases between. The CDR3 DNA reads TGTGCCAGCAGCGGGGATGGGGTCTCCTACAATGAGCAGTTCTTC. It specifies CASSGDGVSYNEQFF.

The table lists this clonotype with many counts. The rearrangement links TRBV3-1 to TRBJ2-1; D gene ambiguous. The CDR3 runs to 14 residues. With 1 base removed from V and 7 bases from J, the gap between germline ends came to 11 bases. Germline assignment: CDR1 LGHDT and CDR2 YNNKEL (reference sequence). CDR3 residues: CASSQVGSRNEQFF. The CDR3, as DNA: TGTGCCAGCAGCCAAGTGGGTAGCCGGAATGAGCAGTTCTTC.

This chain joins TRBV12-3 or TRBV12-4 and TRBJ2-7, with 7 positions matching TRBD2. J gave up 2 bases and V 6 bases, and 13 bases lay outside the gene matches. The CDR3 is made up of 16 amino acids. The CDR3 region has the DNA TGTGCCAGCAGCCCCGGTCAGAGGAGCGGGACCTACGAGCAGTACTTC. Amino acid sequence: CASSPGQRSGTYEQYF.

The gene calls are TRBV4-1 and TRBJ2-1, with 7 bases lining up with TRBD2. V lost 1 base and J lost 6; bases outside the gene matches: 9. Germline loops: CDR1 MGHRA, CDR2 YSYEKL. CDR3 length equals 16 residues. The DNA of the CDR3 is TGCGCCAGCAGCCAAGTTTCTAGCGGAACCGGCAATGAGCAGTTCTTC. Translating it yields CASSQVSSGTGNEQFF.

With regard to this clonotype: A read error may explain this, as a much larger clone is one base away. The CDR3 coding sequence is TGTGCCAGCAGCTTAGTAGCGGGAGGCGCCTCCTACAATGGGCAGTTCTTC. Amino acid sequence: CASSLVAGGASYNGQFF. V gene TRBV7-3 combines with J gene TRBJ2-1, with 10 nucleotides matching TRBD2. CDR1 is SGHTA, CDR2 FQGTGA, per germline. This CDR3 is built from 17 residues.

The table lists this clonotype with many counts. This chain uses TRBV6-1 with TRBJ1-5; 7 bases are a match to TRBD1. The CDR3 covers 13 residues. Germline CDR1 reads MNHNS; CDR2 reads SASEGT. With 7 bases clipped from V and 3 bases from J, the junction kept 3 bases outside the gene matches. CDR3 in amino acids: CASKGTVNQPQHF. The CDR3 region has the DNA TGTGCCAGCAAAGGGACAGTCAATCAGCCCCAGCATTTT.

This sequence joins TRBV18 and TRBJ1-6; D might be TRBD1 (6 bases). Germline-derived CDR1 and CDR2 are KGHSH and LQKENI. V gave up 2 bases and J gave up 8 bases, with 13 bases separating them. The CDR3 loop spans 15 amino acids. Here the CDR3 reads CASSPGGQGHSPLHF. CDR3 nucleotides: TGTGCCAGCTCACCAGGGGGCCAGGGTCATTCACCCCTCCACTTT.